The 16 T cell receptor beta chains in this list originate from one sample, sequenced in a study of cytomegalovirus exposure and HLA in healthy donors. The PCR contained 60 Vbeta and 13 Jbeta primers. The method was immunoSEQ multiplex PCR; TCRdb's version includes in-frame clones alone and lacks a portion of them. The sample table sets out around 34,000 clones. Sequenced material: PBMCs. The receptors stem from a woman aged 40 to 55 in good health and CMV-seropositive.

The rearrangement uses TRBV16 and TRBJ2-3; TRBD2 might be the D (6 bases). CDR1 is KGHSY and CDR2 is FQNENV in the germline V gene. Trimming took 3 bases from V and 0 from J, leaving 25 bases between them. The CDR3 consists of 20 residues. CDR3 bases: TGTGCCAGCAGCCAGCTGGGACTCCAGGCCCAAGCTCCTAGCACAGATACGCAGTATTTT. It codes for CASSQLGLQAQAPSTDTQYF.

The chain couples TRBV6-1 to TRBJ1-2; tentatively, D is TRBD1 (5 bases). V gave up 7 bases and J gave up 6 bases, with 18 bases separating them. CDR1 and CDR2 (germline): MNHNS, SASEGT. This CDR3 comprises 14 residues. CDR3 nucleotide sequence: TGTGCCAGCACCTCAACGGGGGGGTGGAATGGCTACACCTTC. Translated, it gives CASTSTGGWNGYTF.

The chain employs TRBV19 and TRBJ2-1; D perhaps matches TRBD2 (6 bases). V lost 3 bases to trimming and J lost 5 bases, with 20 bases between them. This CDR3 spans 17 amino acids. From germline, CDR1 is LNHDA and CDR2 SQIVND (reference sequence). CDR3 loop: CASSISALDSGNNEQFF. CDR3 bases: TGTGCCAGTAGTATCTCAGCTTTAGATAGCGGAAACAATGAGCAGTTCTTC. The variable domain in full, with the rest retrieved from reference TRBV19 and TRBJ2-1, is DGGITQSPKYLFRKEGQNVTLSCEQNLNHDAMYWYRQDPGQGLRLIYYSQIVNDFQKGDIAEGYSVSREKKESFPLTVTSAQKNPTAFYLCASSISALDSGNNEQFFGPGTRLTVL.

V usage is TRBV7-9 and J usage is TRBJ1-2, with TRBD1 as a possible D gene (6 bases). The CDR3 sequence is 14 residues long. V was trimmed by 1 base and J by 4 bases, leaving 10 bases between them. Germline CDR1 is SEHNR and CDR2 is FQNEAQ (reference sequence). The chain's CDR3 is CASSLEGQVYGYTF. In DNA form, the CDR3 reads TGTGCCAGCAGCTTAGAGGGACAAGTCTATGGCTACACCTTC. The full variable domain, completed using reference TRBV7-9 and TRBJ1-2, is DTGVSQNPRHKITKRGQNVTFRCDPISEHNRLYWYRQTLGQGPEFLTYFQNEAQLEKSRLLSDRFSAERPKGSFSTLEIQRTEQGDSAMYLCASSLEGQVYGYTFGSGTRLTVV.

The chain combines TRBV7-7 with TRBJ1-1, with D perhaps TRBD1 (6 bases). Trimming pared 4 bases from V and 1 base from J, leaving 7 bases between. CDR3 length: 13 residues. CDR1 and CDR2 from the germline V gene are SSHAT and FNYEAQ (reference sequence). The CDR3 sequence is CASSWGQNTEAFF. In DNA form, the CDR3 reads TGTGCCAGCAGCTGGGGACAGAACACTGAAGCTTTCTTT.

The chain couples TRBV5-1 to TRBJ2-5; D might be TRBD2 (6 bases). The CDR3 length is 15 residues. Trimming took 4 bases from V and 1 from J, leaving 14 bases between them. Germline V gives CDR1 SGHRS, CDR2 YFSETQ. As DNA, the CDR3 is TGCGCCAGCAGCGTCCGTCTCGGGAGCCAAGAGACCCAGTACTTC. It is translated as CASSVRLGSQETQYF.

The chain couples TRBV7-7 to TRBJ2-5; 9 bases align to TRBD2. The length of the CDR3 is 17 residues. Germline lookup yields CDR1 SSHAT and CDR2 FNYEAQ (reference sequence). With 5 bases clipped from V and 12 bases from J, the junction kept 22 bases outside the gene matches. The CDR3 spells CASSPLIAASGGSLEYF. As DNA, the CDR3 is TGTGCCAGCAGCCCCCTCATAGCGGCAAGCGGGGGGTCGTTGGAGTACTTC.

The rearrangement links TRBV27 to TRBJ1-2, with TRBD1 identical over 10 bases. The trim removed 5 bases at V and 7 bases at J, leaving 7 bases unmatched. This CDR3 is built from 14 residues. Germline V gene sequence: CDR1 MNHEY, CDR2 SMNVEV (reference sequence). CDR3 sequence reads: CASSAGTGASGYTF. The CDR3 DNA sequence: TGTGCCAGCAGTGCAGGGACAGGGGCATCTGGCTACACCTTC.

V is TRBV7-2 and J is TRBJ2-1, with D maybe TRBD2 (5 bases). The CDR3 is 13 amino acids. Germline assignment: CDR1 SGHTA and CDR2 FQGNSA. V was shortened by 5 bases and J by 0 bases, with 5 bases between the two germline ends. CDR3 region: CASSSGSYNEQFF. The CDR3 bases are TGTGCCAGCAGCAGCGGCTCCTACAATGAGCAGTTCTTC.

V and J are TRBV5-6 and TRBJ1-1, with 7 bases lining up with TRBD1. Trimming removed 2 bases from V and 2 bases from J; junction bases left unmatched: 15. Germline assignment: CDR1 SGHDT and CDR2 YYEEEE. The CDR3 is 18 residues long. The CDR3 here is CASSLGTVIASSNTEAFF. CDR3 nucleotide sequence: TGTGCCAGCAGCTTAGGGACAGTTATTGCTAGTAGTAACACTGAAGCTTTCTTT.

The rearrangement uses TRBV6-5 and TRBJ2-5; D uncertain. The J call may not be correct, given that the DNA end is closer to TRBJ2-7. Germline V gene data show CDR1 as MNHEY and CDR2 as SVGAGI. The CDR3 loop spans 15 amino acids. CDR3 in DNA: TGTGCCAGCAGTTATTCTGCGGCCCCTACCTACGAGCAGTACTTC. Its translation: CASSYSAAPTYEQYF.

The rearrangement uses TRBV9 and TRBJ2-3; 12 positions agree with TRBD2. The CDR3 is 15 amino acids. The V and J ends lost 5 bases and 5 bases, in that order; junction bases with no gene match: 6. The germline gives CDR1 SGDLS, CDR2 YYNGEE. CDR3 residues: CASSFGLAGKDTQYF. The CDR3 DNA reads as TGTGCCAGCAGTTTTGGACTAGCGGGAAAAGATACGCAGTATTTT.

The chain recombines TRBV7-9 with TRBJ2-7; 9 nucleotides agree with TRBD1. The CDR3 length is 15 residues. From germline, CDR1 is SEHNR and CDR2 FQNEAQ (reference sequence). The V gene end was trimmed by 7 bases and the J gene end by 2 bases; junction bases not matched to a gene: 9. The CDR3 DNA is TGTGCCAGCACCACAACCGGGACAGGGACCTACGAGCAGTACTTC. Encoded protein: CASTTTGTGTYEQYF.

The CDR3 DNA follows: TGTGCCAGCAGCTTAGATGGGTCTAGACAAGAGACCCAGTACTTC. Amino acid sequence: CASSLDGSRQETQYF. This chain uses TRBV11-3 with TRBJ2-5; the D is unclear. The germline CDR1 and CDR2 sequences are SGHNT and YENEEA. The CDR3 contains 15 residues. V lost 0 bases and J 2 bases, leaving 10 bases between the germline ends.

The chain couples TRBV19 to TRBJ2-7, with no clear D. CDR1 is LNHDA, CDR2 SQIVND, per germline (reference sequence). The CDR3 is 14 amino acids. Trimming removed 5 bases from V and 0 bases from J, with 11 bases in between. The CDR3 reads CASSFAESSYEQYF. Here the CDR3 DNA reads TGTGCCAGTAGTTTTGCGGAGAGCTCCTACGAGCAGTACTTC.

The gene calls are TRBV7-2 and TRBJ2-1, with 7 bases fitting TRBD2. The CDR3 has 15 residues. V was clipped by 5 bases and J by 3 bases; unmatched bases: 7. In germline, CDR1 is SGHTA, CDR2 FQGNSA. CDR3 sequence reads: CASSPSGTYYNEQFF. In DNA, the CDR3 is TGTGCCAGCAGCCCAAGCGGGACCTACTACAATGAGCAGTTCTTC.